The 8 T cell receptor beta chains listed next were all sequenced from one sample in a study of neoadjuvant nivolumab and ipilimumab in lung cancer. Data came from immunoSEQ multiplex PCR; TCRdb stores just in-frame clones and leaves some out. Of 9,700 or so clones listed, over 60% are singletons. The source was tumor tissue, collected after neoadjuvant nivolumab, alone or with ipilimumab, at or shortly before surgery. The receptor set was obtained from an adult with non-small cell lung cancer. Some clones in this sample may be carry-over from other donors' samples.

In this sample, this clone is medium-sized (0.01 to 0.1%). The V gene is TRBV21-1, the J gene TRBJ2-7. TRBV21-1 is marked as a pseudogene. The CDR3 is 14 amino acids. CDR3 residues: CASILRRGPYEQYF. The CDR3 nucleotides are TGTGCCAGCATCTTACGACGGGGGCCCTACGAGCAGTACTTC.

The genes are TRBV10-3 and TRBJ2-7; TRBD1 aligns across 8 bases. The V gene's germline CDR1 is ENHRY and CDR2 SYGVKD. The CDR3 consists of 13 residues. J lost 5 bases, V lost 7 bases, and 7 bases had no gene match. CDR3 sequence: CAINPGQENEQYF. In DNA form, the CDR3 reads TGTGCCATCAACCCGGGACAGGAAAACGAGCAGTACTTC.

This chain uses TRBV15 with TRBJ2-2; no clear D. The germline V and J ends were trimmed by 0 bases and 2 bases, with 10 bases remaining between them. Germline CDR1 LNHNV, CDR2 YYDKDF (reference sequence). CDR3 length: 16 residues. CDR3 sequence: CATSRETYTNTGELFF. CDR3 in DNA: TGTGCCACCAGCAGAGAAACATATACTAACACCGGGGAGCTGTTTTTT.

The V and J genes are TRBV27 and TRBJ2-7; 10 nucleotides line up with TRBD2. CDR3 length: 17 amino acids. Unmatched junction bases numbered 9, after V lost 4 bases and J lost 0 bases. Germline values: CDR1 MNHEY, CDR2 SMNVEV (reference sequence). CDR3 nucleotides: TGTGCCAGCAGTTCCCCGGGACTAGCGCCCTTCTCCTACGAGCAGTACTTC. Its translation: CASSSPGLAPFSYEQYF.

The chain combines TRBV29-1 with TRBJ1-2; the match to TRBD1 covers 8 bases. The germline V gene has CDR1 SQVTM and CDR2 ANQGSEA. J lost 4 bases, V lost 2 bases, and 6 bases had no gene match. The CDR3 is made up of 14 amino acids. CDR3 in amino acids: CSVESTGGSYGYTF. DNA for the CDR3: TGCAGCGTTGAATCTACAGGGGGTAGCTATGGCTACACCTTC.

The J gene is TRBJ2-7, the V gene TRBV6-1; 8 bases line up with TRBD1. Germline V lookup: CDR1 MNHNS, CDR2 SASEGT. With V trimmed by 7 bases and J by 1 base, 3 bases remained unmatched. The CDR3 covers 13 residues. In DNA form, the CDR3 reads TGTGCCAGCACCCGGGACAGGTCCTACGAGCAGTACTTC. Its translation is CASTRDRSYEQYF.

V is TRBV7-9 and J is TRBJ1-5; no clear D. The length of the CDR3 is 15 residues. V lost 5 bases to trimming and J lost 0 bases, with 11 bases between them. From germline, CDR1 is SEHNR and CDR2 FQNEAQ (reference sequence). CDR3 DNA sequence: TGTGCCAGCAGCCCCGCCGGGGATAGCAATCAGCCCCAGCATTTT. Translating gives CASSPAGDSNQPQHF.

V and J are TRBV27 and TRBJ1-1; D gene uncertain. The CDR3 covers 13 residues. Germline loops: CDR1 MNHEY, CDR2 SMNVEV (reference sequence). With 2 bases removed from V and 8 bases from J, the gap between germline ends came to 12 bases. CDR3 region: CASSLRVELEAFF. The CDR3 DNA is TGTGCCAGCAGTTTAAGGGTAGAGCTAGAAGCTTTCTTT.